This T cell receptor (beta chain) came from a study of sequential checkpoint blockade in melanoma. Study context: Randomization was 1:1 between first-line nivolumab→ipilimumab and ipilimumab→nivolumab. Each arm's sequence ended with maintenance nivolumab.

Clones were sequenced by immunoSEQ multiplex PCR, and TCRdb holds only the in-frame ones, with some missing. The sample comprises about 10,000 clones, 75% of which are singletons, and around 10% rests with the top ten. Treatment noted: randomized to nivolumab then ipilimumab (arm A) or the reverse (arm B). Patients had received no earlier DNA-damaging chemotherapy. From thawed PBMCs, live CD3+CD8+ cells negative for CD19 and CD56 were sorted. The CDR3 runs 16 residues. The V end lost 4 bases, the J end lost 2 bases, and 17 bases lay between the germline ends. CDR1 is MNHEY and CDR2 is SMNVEV in the germline V gene (reference sequence).

The rearrangement joins TRBV27 to TRBJ1-2; D remains ambiguous. The clonotype originates from a human donor with melanoma. The input for sequencing was CD8+ T cells sorted from blood (inferred from file names), taken from a patient given nivolumab and ipilimumab in sequence. DNA for the CDR3: TGTGCCAGCAGTTCGCACCTCAAACAGAGCAACTATGGCTACACCTTC. Amino acids: CASSSHLKQSNYGYTF.